The 32 T cell receptor beta chains listed next were all sequenced from one sample in a study of T cell changes during pregnancy in multiple sclerosis (dated by TCRdb to between 2018 and 2021). The library relied on the immunoSEQ multiplex PCR assay. TCRdb carries this immuneACCESS record with in-frame sequences only. Its versions omit some clonotypes, under half of them owing to an unresolved V gene in the studies checked, with the rest unexplained. For this sample there are 65,000 to 75,000 clones; approximately 89% appear just once. The ten largest clonotypes hold less than 1.5% of the sample. The sample in question was peripheral blood, obtained in the third trimester of pregnancy. Every receptor here comes from a female donor in good health, enrolled as a control in a pregnancy study.

This chain links TRBV20-1 with TRBJ1-5, with D hard to call. This CDR3 has 11 residues. Trimming left V 3 bases short and J 6 bases short, with 6 bases between. The V gene's germline CDR1 is DFQATT and CDR2 SNEGSKA (reference sequence). The CDR3: CSASRGQPQHF. CDR3 DNA sequence: TGCAGTGCTAGTCGAGGTCAGCCCCAGCATTTT.

The rearrangement links TRBV4-2 to TRBJ2-1; TRBD2 is a possible D gene (5 bases). The CDR3 is 15 amino acids. The V end lost 0 bases, the J end lost 4 bases, and 10 bases lay between the germline ends. The germline CDR1 and CDR2 sequences are LGHNA and YNFKEQ. CDR3 sequence: CASSQDNGEYNEQFF. The CDR3 nucleotides are TGTGCCAGCAGCCAAGATAACGGGGAGTACAATGAGCAGTTCTTC.

The gene calls are TRBV9 and TRBJ1-4; TRBD1 is a possible D gene (6 bases). The CDR3 length is 14 residues. The germline gives CDR1 SGDLS, CDR2 YYNGEE. V was pared by 0 bases and J by 10 bases, with 13 bases between. The CDR3 DNA reads as TGTGCCAGCAGCGTAGGGGACAAGGCCCGAAAACTGTTTTTT. The encoded protein is CASSVGDKARKLFF.

The chain links TRBV7-2 to TRBJ1-6; D is unresolved. Per germline, CDR1 SGHTA and CDR2 FQGNSA. The CDR3 has 12 residues. V lost 5 bases to trimming and J lost 10 bases, with 9 bases between them. CDR3 nucleotides: TGTGCCAGCAGCCCCCTCGGGTCACCCCTCCACTTT. Translated, it gives CASSPLGSPLHF.

The chain combines TRBV9 with TRBJ2-6, with D hard to call. Between the trimmed V and J ends, which lost 0 bases and 0 bases, there was a span of 4 bases. This CDR3 has 15 residues. Germline V gives CDR1 SGDLS, CDR2 YYNGEE. CDR3 sequence reads: CASSVVSSGANVLTF. The CDR3 DNA reads as TGTGCCAGCAGCGTAGTTAGCTCTGGGGCCAACGTCCTGACTTTC.

This clone was recorded a few times. The rearrangement joins TRBV5-4 to TRBJ1-6; no firm D call. V lost 0 bases and J lost 8, with 12 bases in between. CDR3 length: 15 amino acids. Germline-derived CDR1 and CDR2 are SGHNT and YYREEE (reference sequence). The CDR3 DNA is TGTGCCAGCAGCTTGGGAGCCTTGGGAGATTCACCCCTCCACTTT. Amino acids: CASSLGALGDSPLHF.

The rearrangement joins TRBV5-1 to TRBJ2-2, with a possible D match to TRBD2 (5 bases). This CDR3 has 16 amino acids. Trimming removed 2 bases at V and 1 base at J, with 12 bases between. The germline V gene encodes CDR1 SGHRS and CDR2 YFSETQ. Written as DNA, the CDR3 is TGCGCCAGCAGCTTATCAAGCCGGGGGAACACCGGGGAGCTGTTTTTT. Its translation is CASSLSSRGNTGELFF. The full variable domain, in which reference TRBV5-1 and TRBJ2-2 provide the parts outside the CDR3, is KAGVTQTPRYLIKTRGQQVTLSCSPISGHRSVSWYQQTPGQGLQFLFEYFSETQRNKGNFPGRFSGRQFSNSRSEMNVSTLELGDSALYLCASSLSSRGNTGELFFGEGSRLTVL.

The rearrangement links TRBV6-6 to TRBJ2-7; 9 nucleotides match TRBD1. This CDR3 comprises 14 residues. Germline CDR1 reads MNHNY; CDR2 reads SVGAGI (reference sequence). The ends lost 4 bases at V and 3 bases at J; junction bases unmatched: 4. The CDR3 protein is CASSSGQGGYEQYF. The CDR3 DNA reads TGTGCCAGCAGTTCGGGACAGGGAGGCTACGAGCAGTACTTC.

The chain has TRBV6-4 and TRBJ1-1, with 9 bases lining up with TRBD1. J gave up 5 bases and V 5 bases, and 9 bases lay outside the gene matches. The CDR3 is 15 amino acids. Germline V gene sequence: CDR1 MRHNA, CDR2 SNTAGT. The CDR3 DNA reads as TGTGCCAGCAGTTTAACGGGACAGGGCCGGACTGAAGCTTTCTTT. It is translated as CASSLTGQGRTEAFF.

V gene TRBV28 combines with J gene TRBJ1-5; D gene ambiguous. This CDR3 contains 16 residues. In germline, CDR1 is MDHEN, CDR2 SYDVKM. V shed 3 bases and J shed 0 bases, with 12 bases lying between them. CDR3 protein: CASSFGELLSNQPQHF. Written as DNA, the CDR3 is TGTGCCAGCAGTTTCGGGGAGCTACTTAGCAATCAGCCCCAGCATTTT.

The chain combines TRBV29-1 with TRBJ1-5; TRBD1 is a possible D gene (5 bases). Trimming took 7 bases from V and 3 from J, leaving 37 bases between them. The CDR3 totals 21 residues. Germline V gene sequence: CDR1 SQVTM, CDR2 ANQGSEA. CDR3 in DNA: TGCAGCGCATACGGGGGGATCCAGCGGGAAGGACCCCGGGCTCACAATCAGCCCCAGCATTTT. This encodes CSAYGGIQREGPRAHNQPQHF.

The chain is built from TRBV4-3 and TRBJ2-7, with TRBD2 matching over 8 bases. The CDR3 contains 15 residues. Germline CDR1 and CDR2: LGHNA and YSLEER. J gave up 3 bases and V 0 bases, and 4 bases lay outside the gene matches. The DNA of the CDR3 is TGCGCCAGCAGCCAAGACGGGGGGGGATTCTACGAGCAGTACTTC. Encoded protein: CASSQDGGGFYEQYF.

The chain couples TRBV7-9 to TRBJ2-7, with unresolved D. Germline values: CDR1 SEHNR, CDR2 FQNEAQ (reference sequence). V lost 5 bases and J lost 5, with 13 bases in between. The CDR3 spans 13 residues. The CDR3 sequence is CASSLPPGNEQYF. CDR3 bases: TGTGCCAGCAGCCTGCCCCCGGGTAACGAGCAGTACTTC.

The chain is built from TRBV7-3 and TRBJ2-3; D is unresolved. In germline, CDR1 is SGHTA, CDR2 FQGTGA. This CDR3 is built from 14 residues. Trimming stripped 2 bases from V and 4 bases from J, with 10 bases between. In DNA form, the CDR3 reads TGTGCCAGCAGCTTATCCCACAGCCCAGATACGCAGTATTTT. It is translated as CASSLSHSPDTQYF.

V is TRBV5-4 and J is TRBJ1-5; D might be TRBD1 (5 bases). V lost 3 bases and J lost 7, with 11 bases in between. Germline V gene sequence: CDR1 SGHNT, CDR2 YYREEE (reference sequence). The CDR3 has 13 residues. The CDR3 spells CASSWGGGQPQHF. CDR3 nucleotide sequence: TGTGCCAGCAGCTGGGGCGGGGGACAGCCCCAGCATTTT.

The gene calls are TRBV6-4 and TRBJ1-5, with 7 bases that match TRBD1. Germline assignment: CDR1 MRHNA and CDR2 SNTAGT. V gave up 2 bases and J gave up 9 bases; unmatched junction bases: 10. This CDR3 has 15 residues. CDR3 protein: CASSDGTATAGPQHF. DNA for the CDR3: TGTGCCAGCAGTGACGGGACAGCTACCGCGGGGCCCCAGCATTTT.

With regard to this clone: At one end, the junction sequence differs from germline, possibly due to a read error. The rearrangement links TRBV2 to TRBJ1-4; 7 positions agree with TRBD1. In germline, CDR1 is SNHLY, CDR2 FYNNEI. This CDR3 contains 10 residues. The CDR3 bases are TGTGCCAGCAGTGGGGACAGTACCTATTTT. Translation gives CASSGDSTYF. Using reference TRBV2 and TRBJ1-4 for the parts outside the CDR3, the full variable domain is EPEVTQTPSHQVTQMGQEVILRCVPISNHLYFYWYRQILGQKVEFLVSFYNNEISEKSEIFDDQFSVERPDGSNFTLKIRSTKLEDSAMYFCASSGDSTYFGSGTQLSVL.

V is TRBV14 and J is TRBJ1-2; 7 bases are shared with TRBD1. This CDR3 has 12 amino acids. Germline V lookup: CDR1 SGHDN, CDR2 FVKESK. J lost 5 bases, V lost 4 bases, and 1 base had no gene match. This CDR3 is CASSPTGYGYTF. The CDR3 coding sequence is TGTGCCAGCAGCCCGACAGGGTATGGCTACACCTTC.

The chain combines TRBV5-1 with TRBJ2-1, with 9 positions matching TRBD2. CDR3 length: 15 residues. In germline, CDR1 is SGHRS, CDR2 YFSETQ. V lost 0 bases, J lost 9 bases, and 7 bases stayed unmatched. This chain's CDR3 is CASSLDSGGRGEQFF. CDR3 sequence (DNA): TGCGCCAGCAGCTTGGACAGCGGGGGGAGGGGTGAGCAGTTCTTC.

In DNA form, the CDR3 reads TGTGCCAGCAGCTTAGGAGGGGGCGGCACAGATACGCAGTATTTT. It is translated as CASSLGGGGTDTQYF. V usage is TRBV13 and J usage is TRBJ2-3; 7 nucleotides agree with TRBD1. The CDR3 is 15 residues long. Germline lookup yields CDR1 PRHDT and CDR2 FYEKMQ (reference sequence). V lost 0 bases and J lost 1; bases outside the gene matches: 1.

The rearrangement uses TRBV4-3 and TRBJ1-2; 8 bases map to TRBD1. The CDR3 length is 15 residues. Germline CDR1 is LGHNA and CDR2 is YSLEER. V dropped 0 bases and J dropped 6; count of bases not matched to a gene: 6. CDR3 sequence reads: CASSQDGQGLNGYTF. For the CDR3, the DNA is TGCGCCAGCAGCCAAGACGGACAGGGTCTGAATGGCTACACCTTC.

The rearrangement links TRBV18 to TRBJ1-6; TRBD1 matches at 9 bases. V lost 2 bases and J lost 9; bases outside the gene matches: 5. Germline V gene data show CDR1 as KGHSH and CDR2 as LQKENI. The CDR3 runs to 15 residues. CDR3 loop: CASSPGTGSTSPLHF. CDR3 sequence (DNA): TGTGCCAGCTCACCAGGGACAGGGAGTACTTCACCCCTCCACTTT.

The chain has TRBV4-3 and TRBJ1-5; tentatively, D is TRBD1 (5 bases). Germline values: CDR1 LGHNA, CDR2 YSLEER. This CDR3 comprises 15 residues. V lost 3 bases and J lost 2, with 11 bases in between. The CDR3 sequence is CASSHTTGGNQPQHF. In DNA form, the CDR3 reads TGCGCCAGCAGCCACACAACAGGAGGCAATCAGCCCCAGCATTTT.

This clone was seen just once. The chain joins TRBV19 to TRBJ1-6; D remains ambiguous. The CDR3 is 13 residues long. The V and J ends lost 5 bases and 14 bases respectively, with 16 bases between them. Per germline, CDR1 LNHDA and CDR2 SQIVND (reference sequence). CDR3 region: CASSEGGMTALHF. The CDR3 region has the DNA TGTGCCAGTAGTGAGGGCGGGATGACGGCCCTCCACTTT.

The J gene is TRBJ1-6, the V gene TRBV6-4; D may be TRBD1 (5 bases). Germline V gene data show CDR1 as MRHNA and CDR2 as SNTAGT. Trimming pared 9 bases from V and 7 bases from J, leaving 13 bases between. This CDR3 is 13 amino acids long. In DNA, the CDR3 is TGTGCCAGGCTCCGGGGGAGAAATTCACCCCTCCACTTT. Translation gives CARLRGRNSPLHF.

The gene calls are TRBV6-1 and TRBJ2-1; a possible D gene is TRBD2 (5 bases). The CDR3 has 15 amino acids. CDR1 and CDR2 (germline): MNHNS, SASEGT. With 7 bases removed from V and 2 bases from J, the gap between germline ends came to 15 bases. CDR3 amino acids: CASKGMRDPYNEQFF. Written as DNA, the CDR3 is TGTGCCAGCAAGGGTATGAGGGATCCCTACAATGAGCAGTTCTTC.

V is TRBV12-1 and J is TRBJ1-2; the table's D call, TRBD1, was not checked against the DNA. TRBV12-1 is a pseudogene locus. The CDR3 runs 18 residues. The CDR3 region is CASSFVPPGGKGNYGYTF. The CDR3 coding sequence is TGTGCCAGCAGCTTTGTGCCCCCAGGGGGCAAGGGGAACTATGGCTACACCTTC.

The J gene is TRBJ2-3, the V gene TRBV30; a weak D match, TRBD2 (5 bases). The CDR3 has 17 amino acids. CDR1 is GTSNPN, CDR2 SVGIG, per germline (reference sequence). V was clipped by 4 bases and J by 2 bases, with 22 bases between them. The CDR3 nucleotides read TGTGCCTGGATGCTGCTACGCGTGAGGGCCGACACAGATACGCAGTATTTT. Its protein is CAWMLLRVRADTDTQYF.

This chain links TRBV7-9 with TRBJ1-1, with TRBD1 identical over 9 bases. Germline V gene sequence: CDR1 SEHNR, CDR2 FQNEAQ (reference sequence). Trimming took 5 bases from V and 5 from J; bases not matched to a gene: 12. CDR3 size: 16 residues. CDR3: CASSRTGTGTMTEAFF. The CDR3 DNA is TGTGCCAGCAGCCGGACAGGGACAGGGACTATGACTGAAGCTTTCTTT.

This sequence joins TRBV18 and TRBJ1-6, with TRBD1 matching 7 bases. This CDR3 region has 14 residues. Trimming cost V 6 bases and J 6 bases; bases outside gene matches: 5. The V gene's germline CDR1 is KGHSH and CDR2 LQKENI. The CDR3 DNA reads TGTGCCAGCTCCCAGGGGGTAGGTAATTCACCCCTCCACTTT. Protein: CASSQGVGNSPLHF.

The chain links TRBV5-4 to TRBJ1-2; 12 nucleotides line up with TRBD1. Germline V gene data show CDR1 as SGHNT and CDR2 as YYREEE (reference sequence). The CDR3 is made up of 14 amino acids. The V and J ends lost 4 bases and 8 bases, in that order; junction bases with no gene match: 6. CDR3 DNA: TGTGCCAGCAGCCCGGGACAGGGGGCTTGGGGCTACACCTTC. This gives the protein CASSPGQGAWGYTF.

The chain carries TRBV18 and TRBJ1-1; D unclear. Germline V gene sequence: CDR1 KGHSH, CDR2 LQKENI. The CDR3 totals 13 residues. Trimming shortened V by 6 bases and J by 3 bases, and 11 bases separated the two germline ends. The CDR3 nucleotides read TGTGCCAGCTCCCCGGGGATGGACACTGAAGCTTTCTTT. Translating gives CASSPGMDTEAFF.